The sequence of this T cell receptor (beta chain) was determined in a study of cytomegalovirus exposure and HLA in healthy donors. The wider study: Earlier, about 180 million T cells were analyzed, and 95 million to 140 million unique TCR beta sequences were found among them. Whole-study findings and limits: Presence/absence analyses assumed roughly uniform sequencing depth across donors, which may not hold. The number of N-insertions in an Asian-associated ancestry cluster was reportedly below the roughly 660-donor mean in a later analysis. Cytomegalovirus association was listed for about 170 TCR beta chains.

60 Vbeta and 13 Jbeta primers were used in PCR. Method: immunoSEQ multiplex PCR; TCRdb's copy keeps in-frame clones and lacks some. In the table there are 65,000 to 90,000 clones, less than 80% of which are singletons. Concerning this clone: Its specificity is not known.

V lost 0 bases and J 1 base, leaving 8 bases between the germline ends. This CDR3 has 14 amino acids. Germline CDR1 SGDLS, CDR2 YYNGEE. The sequenced sample was PBMCs. This clonotype was obtained from a woman between 40 and 50 years old in good health and CMV-seropositive. The J gene is TRBJ2-7, the V gene TRBV9; D may be TRBD2 (5 bases). The CDR3 loop is CASSVADWSYEQYF. As DNA, the CDR3 is TGTGCCAGCAGCGTAGCGGACTGGTCCTACGAGCAGTACTTC.